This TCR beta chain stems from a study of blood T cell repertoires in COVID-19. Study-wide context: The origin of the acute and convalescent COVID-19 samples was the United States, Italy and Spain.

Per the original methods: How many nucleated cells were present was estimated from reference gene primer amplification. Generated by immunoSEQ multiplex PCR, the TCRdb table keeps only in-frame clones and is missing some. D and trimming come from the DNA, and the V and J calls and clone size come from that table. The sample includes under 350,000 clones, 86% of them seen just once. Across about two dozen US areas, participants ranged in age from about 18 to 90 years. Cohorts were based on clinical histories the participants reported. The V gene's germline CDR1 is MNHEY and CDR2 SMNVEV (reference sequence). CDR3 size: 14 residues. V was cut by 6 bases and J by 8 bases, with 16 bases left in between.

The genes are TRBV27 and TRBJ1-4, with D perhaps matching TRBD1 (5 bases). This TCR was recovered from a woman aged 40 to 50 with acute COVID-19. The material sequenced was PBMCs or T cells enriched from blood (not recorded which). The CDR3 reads CASRWDSRGEKLFF. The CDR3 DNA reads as TGTGCCAGCAGGTGGGACTCTCGGGGCGAAAAACTGTTTTTT.